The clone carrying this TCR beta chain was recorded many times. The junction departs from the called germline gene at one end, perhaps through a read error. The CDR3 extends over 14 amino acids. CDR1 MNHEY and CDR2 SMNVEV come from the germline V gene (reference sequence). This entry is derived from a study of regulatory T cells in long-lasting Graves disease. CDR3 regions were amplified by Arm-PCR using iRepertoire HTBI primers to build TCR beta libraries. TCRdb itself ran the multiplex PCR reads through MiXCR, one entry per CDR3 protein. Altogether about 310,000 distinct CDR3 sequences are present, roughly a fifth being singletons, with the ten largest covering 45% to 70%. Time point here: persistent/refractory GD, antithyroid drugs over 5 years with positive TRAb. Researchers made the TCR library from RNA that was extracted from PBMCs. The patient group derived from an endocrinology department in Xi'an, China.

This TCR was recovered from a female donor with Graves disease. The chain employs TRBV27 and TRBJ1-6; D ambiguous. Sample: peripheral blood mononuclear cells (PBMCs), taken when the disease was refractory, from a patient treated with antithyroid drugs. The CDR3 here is CASSLYKEDSPLHF. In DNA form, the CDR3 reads TGTGCCAGCAGCTTATATAAAGAGGATTCACCCCTCCACTTT.